Sequencing of this TCR beta chain was carried out in a study of PD-1 blockade in classical Hodgkin lymphoma. Findings and caveats of the study: The causes of the repertoire differences, possibly disease activity or prior therapy, remain undefined. Newly diagnosed patients were said to have less baseline TCR diversity than healthy donors did.

Profiling relied on immunoSEQ multiplex PCR, and the TCRdb table lists in-frame clones only, not all of them. Of about 3,200 clones listed, about 80% were seen once; the top ten hold roughly 17%. A few counts support this clone. Its antigen is still unknown. The CDR3 is 14 amino acids. V was clipped by 5 bases and J by 8 bases, with 15 bases between them. CDR1 SGHVS and CDR2 FQNEAQ come from the germline V gene. Noted time point: newly diagnosed, previously untreated cHL patient sample. The CD8+ T cells came from thawed PBMCs through magnetic negative selection. PBMCs representing newly diagnosed, untreated classical Hodgkin lymphoma functioned as the comparison.

This chain joins TRBV7-8 and TRBJ1-4; tentatively, D is TRBD1 (6 bases). The receptor comes from a human donor with classical Hodgkin lymphoma. Material: CD8+ T cells from blood. Here the CDR3 reads CASSLQGRREKLFF. Written as DNA, the CDR3 is TGTGCCAGCAGCCTCCAGGGGCGAAGAGAAAAACTGTTTTTT.